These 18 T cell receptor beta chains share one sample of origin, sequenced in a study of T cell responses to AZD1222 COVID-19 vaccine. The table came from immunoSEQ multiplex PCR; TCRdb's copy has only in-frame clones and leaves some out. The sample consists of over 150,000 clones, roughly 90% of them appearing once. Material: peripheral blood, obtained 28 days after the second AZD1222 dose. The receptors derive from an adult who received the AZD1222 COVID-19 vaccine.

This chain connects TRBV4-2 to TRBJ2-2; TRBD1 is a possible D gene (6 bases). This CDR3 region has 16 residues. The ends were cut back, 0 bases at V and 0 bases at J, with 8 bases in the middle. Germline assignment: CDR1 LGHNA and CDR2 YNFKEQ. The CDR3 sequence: CASSQEGQTNTGELFF. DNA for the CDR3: TGTGCCAGCAGCCAAGAGGGACAAACGAACACCGGGGAGCTGTTTTTT.

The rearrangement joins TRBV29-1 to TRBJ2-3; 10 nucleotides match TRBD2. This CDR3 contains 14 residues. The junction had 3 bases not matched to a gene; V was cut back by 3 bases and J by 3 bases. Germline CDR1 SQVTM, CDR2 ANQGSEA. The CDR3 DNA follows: TGCAGCGTTGATAAGCGGGGGGGAACAGATACGCAGTATTTT. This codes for CSVDKRGGTDTQYF.

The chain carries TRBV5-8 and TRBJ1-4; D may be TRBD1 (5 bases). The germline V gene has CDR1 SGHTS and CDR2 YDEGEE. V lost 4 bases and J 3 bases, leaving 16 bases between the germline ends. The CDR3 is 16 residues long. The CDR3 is CASSPFQGSANEKLFF. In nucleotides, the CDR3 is TGTGCCAGCAGCCCTTTTCAGGGTTCGGCTAATGAAAAACTGTTTTTT.

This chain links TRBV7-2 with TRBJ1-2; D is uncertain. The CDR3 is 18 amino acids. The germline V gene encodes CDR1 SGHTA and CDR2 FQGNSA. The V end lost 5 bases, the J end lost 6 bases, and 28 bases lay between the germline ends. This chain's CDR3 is CASSPPPGQILRIHGYTF. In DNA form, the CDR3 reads TGTGCCAGCAGCCCACCACCGGGCCAAATACTGCGAATTCATGGCTACACCTTC.

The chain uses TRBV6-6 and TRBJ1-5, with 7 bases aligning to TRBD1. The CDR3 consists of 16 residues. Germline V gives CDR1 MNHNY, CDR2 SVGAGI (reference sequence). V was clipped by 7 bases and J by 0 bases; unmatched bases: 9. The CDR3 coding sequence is TGTGCCAGCATGGGGGACAGCTCTTATAGCAATCAGCCCCAGCATTTT. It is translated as CASMGDSSYSNQPQHF.

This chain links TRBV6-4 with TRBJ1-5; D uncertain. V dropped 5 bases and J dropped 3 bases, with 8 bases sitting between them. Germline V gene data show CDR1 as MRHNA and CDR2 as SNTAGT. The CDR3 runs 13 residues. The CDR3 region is CASSPDFNQPQHF. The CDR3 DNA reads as TGTGCCAGCAGTCCGGACTTCAATCAGCCCCAGCATTTT.

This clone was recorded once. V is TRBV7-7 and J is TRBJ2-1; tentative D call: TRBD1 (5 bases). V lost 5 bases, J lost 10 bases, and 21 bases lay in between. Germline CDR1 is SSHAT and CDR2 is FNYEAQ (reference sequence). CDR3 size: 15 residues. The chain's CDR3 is CASSPLPLTVNEQFF. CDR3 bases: TGTGCCAGCAGCCCCTTACCCCTGACAGTTAACGAGCAGTTCTTC.

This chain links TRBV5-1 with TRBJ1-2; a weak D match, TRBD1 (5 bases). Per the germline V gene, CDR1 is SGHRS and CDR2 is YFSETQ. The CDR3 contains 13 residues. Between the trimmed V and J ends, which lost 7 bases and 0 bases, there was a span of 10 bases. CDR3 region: CASQTEANYGYTF. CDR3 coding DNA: TGCGCCAGCCAGACAGAAGCTAACTATGGCTACACCTTC.

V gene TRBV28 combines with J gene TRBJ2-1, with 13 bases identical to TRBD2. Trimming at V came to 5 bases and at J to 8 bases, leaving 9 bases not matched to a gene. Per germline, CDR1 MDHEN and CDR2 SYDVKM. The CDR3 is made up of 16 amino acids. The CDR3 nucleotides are TGTGCCAGCAGTATTACTAGCGGGGGGGCCTTCTATGAGCAGTTCTTC. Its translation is CASSITSGGAFYEQFF.

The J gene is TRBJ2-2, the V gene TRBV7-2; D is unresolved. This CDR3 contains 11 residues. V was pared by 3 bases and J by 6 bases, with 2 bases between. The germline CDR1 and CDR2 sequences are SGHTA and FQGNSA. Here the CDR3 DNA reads TGTGCCAGCAGCTTGGCCGGGGAGCTGTTTTTT. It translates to CASSLAGELFF.

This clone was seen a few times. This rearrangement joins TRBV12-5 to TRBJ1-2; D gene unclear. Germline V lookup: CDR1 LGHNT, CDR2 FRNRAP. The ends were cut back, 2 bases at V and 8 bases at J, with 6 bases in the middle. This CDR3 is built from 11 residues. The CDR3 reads CASGLSGGYTF. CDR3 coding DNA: TGTGCTAGTGGTTTGTCTGGAGGCTACACCTTC.

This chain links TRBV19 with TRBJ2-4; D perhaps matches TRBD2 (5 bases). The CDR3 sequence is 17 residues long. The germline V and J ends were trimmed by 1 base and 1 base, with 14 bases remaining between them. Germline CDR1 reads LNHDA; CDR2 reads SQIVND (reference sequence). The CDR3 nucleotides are TGTGCCAGTAGTATAGGTGGGGTAGCGACGGCCAAAAACATTCAGTACTTC. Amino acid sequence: CASSIGGVATAKNIQYF.

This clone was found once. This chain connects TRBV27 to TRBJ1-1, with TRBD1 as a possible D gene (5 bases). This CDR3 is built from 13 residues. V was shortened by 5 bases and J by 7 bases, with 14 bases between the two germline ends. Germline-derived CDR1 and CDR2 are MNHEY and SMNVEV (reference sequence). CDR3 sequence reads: CASSPGWGGEAFF. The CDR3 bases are TGTGCCAGCAGTCCAGGGTGGGGTGGTGAAGCTTTCTTT.

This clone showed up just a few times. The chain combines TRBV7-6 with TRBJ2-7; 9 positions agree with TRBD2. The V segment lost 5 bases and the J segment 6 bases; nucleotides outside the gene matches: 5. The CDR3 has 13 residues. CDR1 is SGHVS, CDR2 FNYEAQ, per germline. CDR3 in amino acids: CASSPQRGVEQYF. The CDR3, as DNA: TGTGCCAGCAGCCCCCAGCGGGGGGTCGAGCAGTACTTC. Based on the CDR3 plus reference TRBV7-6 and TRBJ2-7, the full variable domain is GAGVSQSPRYKVTKRGQDVALRCDPISGHVSLYWYRQALGQGPEFLTYFNYEAQQDKSGLPNDRFSAERPEGSISTLTIQRTEQRDSAMYRCASSPQRGVEQYFGPGTRLTVT.

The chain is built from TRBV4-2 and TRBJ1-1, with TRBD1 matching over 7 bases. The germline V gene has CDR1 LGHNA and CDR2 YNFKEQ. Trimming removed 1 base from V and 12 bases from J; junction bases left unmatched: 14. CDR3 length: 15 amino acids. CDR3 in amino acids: CASSQGLLYQGGTFF. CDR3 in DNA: TGTGCCAGCAGCCAAGGGCTTTTATATCAGGGGGGAACTTTCTTT.

CDR3 sequence (DNA): TGTGCCAGCAGGGAAACGGACAGCCTTTATAGCAATCAGCCCCAGCATTTT. This translates into CASRETDSLYSNQPQHF. The V and J genes are TRBV6-1 and TRBJ1-5, with D possibly TRBD1 on 6 matching bases. V was trimmed by 6 bases and J by 0 bases, leaving 18 bases between them. CDR1 is MNHNS and CDR2 is SASEGT in the germline V gene. The CDR3 consists of 17 residues.

The CDR3 region is CASSTGTGSYEQYF. The CDR3 DNA follows: TGTGCCAGCAGTACCGGGACAGGGTCCTACGAGCAGTACTTC. The rearrangement joins TRBV6-5 to TRBJ2-7, with TRBD1 identical over 9 bases. The CDR3 extends over 14 amino acids. Germline lookup yields CDR1 MNHEY and CDR2 SVGAGI. The trim removed 5 bases at V and 1 base at J, leaving 3 bases unmatched.

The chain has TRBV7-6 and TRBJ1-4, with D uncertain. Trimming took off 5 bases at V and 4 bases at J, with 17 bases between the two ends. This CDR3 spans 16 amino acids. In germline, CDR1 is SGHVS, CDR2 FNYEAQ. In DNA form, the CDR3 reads TGTGCCAGCAGCCCAAATGTTAGGGTCGGTAATGAAAAACTGTTTTTT. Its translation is CASSPNVRVGNEKLFF.